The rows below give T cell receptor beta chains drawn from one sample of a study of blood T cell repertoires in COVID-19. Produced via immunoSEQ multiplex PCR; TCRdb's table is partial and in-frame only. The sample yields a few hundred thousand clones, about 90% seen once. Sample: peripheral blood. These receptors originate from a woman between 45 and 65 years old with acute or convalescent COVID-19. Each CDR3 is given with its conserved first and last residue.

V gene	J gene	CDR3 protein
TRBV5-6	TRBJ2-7	CASSLGDRAYEQYF
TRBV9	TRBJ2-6	CASSVEGAGANVLTF
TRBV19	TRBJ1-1	CASRTYRDTEAFF
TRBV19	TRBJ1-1	CASSPQRNTEAFF
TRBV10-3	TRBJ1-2	CAAQVANYGYTF
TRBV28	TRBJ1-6	CASSFRGGLNSPLHF
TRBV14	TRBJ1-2	CASSLGPGNYGYTF
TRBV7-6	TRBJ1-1	CASSLRSGTDEAFF
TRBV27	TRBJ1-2	CASSSGNYGYTF
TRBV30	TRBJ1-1	CARDRGLGTEAFF
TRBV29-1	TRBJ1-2	CSVWTGVGGYTF
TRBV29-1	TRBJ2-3	CSVGGLPQYF
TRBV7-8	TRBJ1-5	CASSEGAIAANQPQHF
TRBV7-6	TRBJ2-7	CASSLKPVWGTGTYEQYF
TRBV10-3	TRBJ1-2	CAISESGGHPYGYTF
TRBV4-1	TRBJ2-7	CASSQASLAGVFYEQYF
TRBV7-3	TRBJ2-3	CASSLDGITDTQYF
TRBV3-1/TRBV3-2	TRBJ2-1	CASSQLLAGGQSTSSYNEQFF
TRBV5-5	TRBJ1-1	CASSLGPTENTEAFF
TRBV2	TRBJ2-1	CASIRAYLRDEQFF
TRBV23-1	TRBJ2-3	CASPPRQGTDTQYF
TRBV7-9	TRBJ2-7	CASSFSGREYEQYF
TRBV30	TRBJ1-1	CAWSVLQAFF
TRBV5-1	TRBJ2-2	CASSPSGVASTGELFF
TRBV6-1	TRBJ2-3	CASSSSTDTQYF
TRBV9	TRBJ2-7	CASSVSGTTPYEQYF
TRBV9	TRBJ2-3	CASSDRATSTDTQYF
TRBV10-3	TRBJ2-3	CAISVRGSGRLDTQYF
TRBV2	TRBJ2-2	CASRKGLAGEVGELFF
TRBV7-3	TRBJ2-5	CASSSGLAGAETQYF
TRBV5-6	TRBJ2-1	CASSLGRNNEQFF
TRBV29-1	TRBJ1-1	CSVTPGQGAEAFF
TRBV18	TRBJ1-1	CASSSKGDTEAFF
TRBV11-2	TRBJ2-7	CASSLPGTYEQYF
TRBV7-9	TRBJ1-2	CASSSPKRGGVNYGYTF
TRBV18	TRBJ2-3	CASSPLRQGGGTDTQYF
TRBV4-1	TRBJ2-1	CASSQTGTSGRGAYNEQFF
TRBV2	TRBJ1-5	CASSDLYRVSNQPQHF
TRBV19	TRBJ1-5	CASSIRDTNQPQHF
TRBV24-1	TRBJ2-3	CATSGATRWPHPDTQYF
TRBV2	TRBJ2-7	CASRPGLAGYEQYF
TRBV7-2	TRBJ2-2	CASRRTGTGRGELFF
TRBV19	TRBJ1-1	CASGTGRVVFTEAFF
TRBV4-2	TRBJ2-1	CASSQASGRAAEQFF
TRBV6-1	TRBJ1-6	CASREPGPWEYSPLHF
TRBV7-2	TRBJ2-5	CASSSSGRVETQYF
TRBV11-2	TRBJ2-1	CASSSTSSGSVNEQFF
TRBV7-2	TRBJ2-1	CASGRDYNEQFF
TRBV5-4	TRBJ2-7	CASSTSTYEQYF
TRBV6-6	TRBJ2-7	CASSYQDRAYEQYF
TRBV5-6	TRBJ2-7	CASSRTGPYEQYF
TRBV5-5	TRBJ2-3	CASSLASADTQYF
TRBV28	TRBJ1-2	CASSSGTGGSGGYTF
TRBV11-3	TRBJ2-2	CASSLDRSGGELFF
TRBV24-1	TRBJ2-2	CATSDSSGQSATGELFF
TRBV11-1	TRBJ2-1	CASSLDFGLAGVIQFF
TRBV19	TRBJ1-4	CASSMWTRVEEKLFF
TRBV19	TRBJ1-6	CASSPGRDYNSPLHF
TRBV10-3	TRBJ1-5	CAITGGADQPQHF
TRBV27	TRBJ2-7	CASSLRRGQQYF